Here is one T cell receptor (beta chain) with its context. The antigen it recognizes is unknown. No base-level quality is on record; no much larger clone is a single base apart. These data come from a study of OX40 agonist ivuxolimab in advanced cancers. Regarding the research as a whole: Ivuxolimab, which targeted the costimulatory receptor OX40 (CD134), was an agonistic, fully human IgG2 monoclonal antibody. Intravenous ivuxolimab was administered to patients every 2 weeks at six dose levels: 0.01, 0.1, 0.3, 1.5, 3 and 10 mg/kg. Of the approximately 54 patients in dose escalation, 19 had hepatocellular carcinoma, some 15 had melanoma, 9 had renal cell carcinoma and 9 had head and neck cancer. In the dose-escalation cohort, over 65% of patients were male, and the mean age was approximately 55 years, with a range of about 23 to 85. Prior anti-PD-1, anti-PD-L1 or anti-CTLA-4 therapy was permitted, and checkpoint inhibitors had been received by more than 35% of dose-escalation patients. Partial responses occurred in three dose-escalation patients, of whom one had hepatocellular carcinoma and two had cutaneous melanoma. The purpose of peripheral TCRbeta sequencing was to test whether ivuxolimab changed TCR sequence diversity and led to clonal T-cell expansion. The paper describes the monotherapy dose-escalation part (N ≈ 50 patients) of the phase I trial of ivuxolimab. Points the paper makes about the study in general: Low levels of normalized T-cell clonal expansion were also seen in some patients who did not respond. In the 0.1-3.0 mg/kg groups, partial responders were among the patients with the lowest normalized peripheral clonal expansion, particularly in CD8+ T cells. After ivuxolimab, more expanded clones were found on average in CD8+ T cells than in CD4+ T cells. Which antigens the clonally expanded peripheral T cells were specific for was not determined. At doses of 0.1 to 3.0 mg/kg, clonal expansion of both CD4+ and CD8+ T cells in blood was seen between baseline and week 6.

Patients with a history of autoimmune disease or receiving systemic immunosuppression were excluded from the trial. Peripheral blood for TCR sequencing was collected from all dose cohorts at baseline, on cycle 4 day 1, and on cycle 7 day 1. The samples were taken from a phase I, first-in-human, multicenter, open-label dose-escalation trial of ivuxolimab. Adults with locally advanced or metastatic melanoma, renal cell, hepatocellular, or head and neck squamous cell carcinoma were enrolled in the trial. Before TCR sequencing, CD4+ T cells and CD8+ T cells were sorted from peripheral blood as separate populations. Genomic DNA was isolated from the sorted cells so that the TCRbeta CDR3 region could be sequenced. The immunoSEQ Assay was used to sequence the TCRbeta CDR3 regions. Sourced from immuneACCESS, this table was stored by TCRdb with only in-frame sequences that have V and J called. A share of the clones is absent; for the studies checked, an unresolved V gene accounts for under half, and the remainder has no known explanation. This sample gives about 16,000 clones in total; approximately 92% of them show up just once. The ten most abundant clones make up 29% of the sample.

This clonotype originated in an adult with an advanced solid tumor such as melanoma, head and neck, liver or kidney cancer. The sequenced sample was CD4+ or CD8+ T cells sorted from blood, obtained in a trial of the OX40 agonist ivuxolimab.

The DNA reads as follows: TGTGCCAGCAGTTACTCTACGGGGAATGAGCAGTTCTTC. It is translated as CASSYSTGNEQFF. This chain is built from TRBV6-5 and TRBJ2-1, and the D gene may be TRBD2, 5 bases matching. The CDR1 and CDR2 encoded by the germline V gene are MNHEY and SVGAGI. The CDR3, from cysteine to phenylalanine, totals 13 residues. Left in the record is the CDR3 DNA by itself, 39 bases read in frame from the first base. The junction shows trimming of 0 bases on V and 7 bases on J, plus 7 bases between the germline ends.